The T cell receptor (beta chain) described here comes from a study of CD8+CD57+ T cells in acquired aplastic anemia (dated by TCRdb to the late 2010s). Regarding the research as a whole: On average, sorted CD4+ and CD8+ cells yielded around 3.1 ug of extracted DNA, with a range of roughly 0.17 to 30 ug. CD8+CD57+ expansion was defined as frequency above the mean frequency observed in healthy subjects.

On the study overall, not on this receptor specifically: No significant difference in CD8+ Simpson's diversity was found between patients and healthy controls (P=0.060). Roughly 31 CD8+ CDR3 sequences were shared between patients and controls but appeared highly expressed in patients and within their immunodominant clones.

TCR beta VDJ combination and CDR3 sequence profiling used genomic DNA as the template. An Illumina HiSeq 2000 was used for TCR repertoire sequencing. In the paper's pipeline: Repertoire assessment relied on Simpson's diversity index, CDR3 size and DJ length profiles, and TRBV/TRBJ rearrangement plots. The most abundant DNA sequence in the deep sequencing data was taken as the immunodominant clone. CDR3 amino acid sequences were screened for sharing across subjects and compared with published repertoires and the VDJdb database. TCRdb handled the public reads itself, with Q25 trimming in fastp and clone calling in MiXCR, and kept productive beta chains. Each CDR3 protein appears once, grouped with its most common genes and DNA. These V and J calls rely on TCRdb rather than the paper's analysis. The sample profile shows hundreds of thousands of distinct CDR3 sequences; less than 35% of them were found once. The top ten hold nearly 0.85% of the sample.

Flow cytometry had shown CD8+CD57+ cell expansion in the patients selected for sequencing. Every patient had severe acquired aplastic anemia, diagnosed using the International Study of Aplastic Anemia and Agranulocytosis and Camitta criteria. At the time blood was sampled, none of the patients had received any therapy. In the study, sorted CD4+ and CD8+ blood T cells from patients with severe aplastic anemia and from healthy subjects underwent deep sequencing of TCR repertoires. Patients were enrolled under clinicaltrials.gov protocols 00001620, 01623167, 00001397, 00071045, 00081523 and 00961064 in the USA. Ficoll-Paque density gradient centrifugation was used to isolate peripheral blood mononuclear cells. Before DNA was extracted, CD4+ and CD8+ T cells were sorted using either FACS or magnetic beads. Concerning this clonotype itself: The antigen it binds to is not known. Per-base qualities were not stored, and no clone one base away is much larger.

Sequenced input: sorted CD4+, CD8+, or CD8+CD57+ T cells (not recorded which) from PBMCs. The TCR originated in a human donor with aplastic anemia.

The DNA sequence is TGCAGTGCTAGAAAGGGACAGGTTAATGAAAAACTGTTTTTT. This translates into CSARKGQVNEKLFF. Here the chain combines TRBV20-1 and TRBJ1-4; 8 bases in the junction line up with TRBD1. CDR1 DFQATT and CDR2 SNEGSKA were looked up in the germline V gene (reference sequence). Trimming leaves V shorter by 2 bases and J shorter by 4 bases, with the junction holding 3 bases beyond the gene matches. Inclusive of the bounding cysteine and phenylalanine, the CDR3 is 14 residues long. The sequence is cut down to CDR3 DNA, 42 bases in frame from base 1.